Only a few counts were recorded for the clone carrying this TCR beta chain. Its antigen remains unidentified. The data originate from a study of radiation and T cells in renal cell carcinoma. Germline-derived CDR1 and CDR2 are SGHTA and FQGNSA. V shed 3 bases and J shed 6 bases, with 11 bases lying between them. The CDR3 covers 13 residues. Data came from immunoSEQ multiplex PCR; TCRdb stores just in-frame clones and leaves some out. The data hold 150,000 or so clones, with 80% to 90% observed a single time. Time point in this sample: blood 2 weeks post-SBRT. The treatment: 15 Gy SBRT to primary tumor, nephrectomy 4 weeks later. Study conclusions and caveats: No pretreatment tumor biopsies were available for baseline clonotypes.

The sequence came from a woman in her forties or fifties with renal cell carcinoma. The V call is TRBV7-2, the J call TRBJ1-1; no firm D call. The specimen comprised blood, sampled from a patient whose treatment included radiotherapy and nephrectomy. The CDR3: CASSFGGWAEAFF. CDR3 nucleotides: TGTGCCAGCAGCTTTGGAGGGTGGGCTGAAGCTTTCTTT.